This TCR beta chain came from a study of blood T cell repertoires in COVID-19. Between the trimmed V and J ends, which lost 1 base and 2 bases, there was a span of 10 bases. The CDR3 consists of 14 residues. Germline lookup yields CDR1 SGHRS and CDR2 YFSETQ. Methods used by the authors: Estimation of nucleated cell counts was performed using reference gene primer amplification. Clones were read by immunoSEQ multiplex PCR, and TCRdb kept only the in-frame ones, dropping some. V, J and clone size were drawn from that table, and D and trimming were deduced from the DNA. The sample shows roughly 320,000 clones, around 86% of them seen only once.

This clonotype was sampled from a man aged 70 or older with acute or convalescent COVID-19. This chain uses TRBV5-1 with TRBJ2-7, with D tentatively TRBD1 (5 bases). The sequencing sample was made of peripheral blood. This chain's CDR3 is CASSLQGSPYEQYF. The DNA of the CDR3 is TGCGCCAGCAGCTTGCAGGGTTCCCCCTACGAGCAGTACTTC.